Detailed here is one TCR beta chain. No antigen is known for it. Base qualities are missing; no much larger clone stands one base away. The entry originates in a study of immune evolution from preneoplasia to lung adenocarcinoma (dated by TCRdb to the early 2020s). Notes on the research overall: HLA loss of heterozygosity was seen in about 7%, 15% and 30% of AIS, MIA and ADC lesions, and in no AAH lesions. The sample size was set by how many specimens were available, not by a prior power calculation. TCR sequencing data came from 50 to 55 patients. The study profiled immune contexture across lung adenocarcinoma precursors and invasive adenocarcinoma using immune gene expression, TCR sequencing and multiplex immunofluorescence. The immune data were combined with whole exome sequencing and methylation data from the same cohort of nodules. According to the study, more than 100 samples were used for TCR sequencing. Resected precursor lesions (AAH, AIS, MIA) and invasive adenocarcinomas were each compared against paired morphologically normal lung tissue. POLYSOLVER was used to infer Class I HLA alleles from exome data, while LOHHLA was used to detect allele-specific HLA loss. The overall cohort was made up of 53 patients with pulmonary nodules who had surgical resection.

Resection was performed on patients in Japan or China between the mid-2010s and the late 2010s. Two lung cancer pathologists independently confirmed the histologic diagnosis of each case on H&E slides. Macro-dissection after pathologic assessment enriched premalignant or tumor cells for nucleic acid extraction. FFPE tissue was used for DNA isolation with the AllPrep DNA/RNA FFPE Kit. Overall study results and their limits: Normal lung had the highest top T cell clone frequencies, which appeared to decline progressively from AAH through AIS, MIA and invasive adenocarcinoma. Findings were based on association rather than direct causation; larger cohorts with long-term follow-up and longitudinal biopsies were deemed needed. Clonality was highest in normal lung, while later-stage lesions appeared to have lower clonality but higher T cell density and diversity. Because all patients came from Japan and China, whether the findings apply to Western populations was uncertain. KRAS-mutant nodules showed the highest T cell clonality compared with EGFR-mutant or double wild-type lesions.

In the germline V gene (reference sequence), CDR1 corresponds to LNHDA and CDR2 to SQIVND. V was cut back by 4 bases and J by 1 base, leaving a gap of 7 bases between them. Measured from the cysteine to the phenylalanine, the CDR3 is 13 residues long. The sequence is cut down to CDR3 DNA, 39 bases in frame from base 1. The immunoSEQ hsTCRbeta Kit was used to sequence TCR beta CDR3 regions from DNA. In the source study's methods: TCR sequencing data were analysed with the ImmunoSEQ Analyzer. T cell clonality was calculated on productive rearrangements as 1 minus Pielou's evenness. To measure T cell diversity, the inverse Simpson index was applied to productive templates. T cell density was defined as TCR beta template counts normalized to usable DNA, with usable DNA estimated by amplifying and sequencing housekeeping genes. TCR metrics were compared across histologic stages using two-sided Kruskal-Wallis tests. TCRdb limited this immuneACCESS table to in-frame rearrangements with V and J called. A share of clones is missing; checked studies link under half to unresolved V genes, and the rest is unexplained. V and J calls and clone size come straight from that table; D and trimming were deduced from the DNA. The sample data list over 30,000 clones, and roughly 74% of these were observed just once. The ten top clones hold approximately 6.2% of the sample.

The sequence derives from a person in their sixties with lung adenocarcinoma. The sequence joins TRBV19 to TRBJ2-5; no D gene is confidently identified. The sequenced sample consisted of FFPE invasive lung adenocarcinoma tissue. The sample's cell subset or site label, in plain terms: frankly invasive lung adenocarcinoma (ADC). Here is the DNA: TGTGCCAGTAGTAAAGGCCTCCAAGAGACCCAGTACTTC. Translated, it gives CASSKGLQETQYF.